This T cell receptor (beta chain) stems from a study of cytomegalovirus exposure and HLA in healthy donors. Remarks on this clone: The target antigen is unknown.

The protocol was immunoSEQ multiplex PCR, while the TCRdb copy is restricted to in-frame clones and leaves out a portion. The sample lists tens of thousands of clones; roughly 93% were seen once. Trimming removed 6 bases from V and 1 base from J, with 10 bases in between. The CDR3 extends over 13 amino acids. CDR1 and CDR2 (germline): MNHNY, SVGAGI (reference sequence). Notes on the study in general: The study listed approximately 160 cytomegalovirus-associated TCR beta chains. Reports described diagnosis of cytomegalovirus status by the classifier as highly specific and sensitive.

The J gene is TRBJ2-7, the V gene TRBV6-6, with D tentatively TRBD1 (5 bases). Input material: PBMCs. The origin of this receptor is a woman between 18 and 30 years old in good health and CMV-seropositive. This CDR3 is CASSKTGSYEQYF. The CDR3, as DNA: TGTGCCAGCAGCAAAACAGGTTCCTACGAGCAGTACTTC.